The clone carrying this T cell receptor (beta chain) occurred once. The data belong to a study of blood T cell repertoires in COVID-19. The wider study: Specimens from acute and convalescent COVID-19 originated in the United States, Italy and Spain. Nucleic acid was either cDNA or gDNA, and it came from T cells, B-cell-depleted T cells, or PBMCs.

V was pared by 4 bases and J by 6 bases, with 11 bases of the junction left unmatched. Germline V CDR1 and CDR2: SGHRS, YFSETQ. This CDR3 is built from 16 residues. Here immunoSEQ multiplex PCR was the method, and the copy in TCRdb shows in-frame clones only, minus some. The table shows under 130,000 clones, with roughly 80% occurring only once. This sequence originates from a man aged 70 or older with active or convalescent COVID-19. The chain is built from TRBV5-1 and TRBJ2-2, with TRBD2 identical over 8 bases. Input material: peripheral blood. DNA of the CDR3: TGCGCCAGCAGCCCGGACCCAGCGGGGGTAGCCGGGGAGCTGTTTTTT. Protein sequence: CASSPDPAGVAGELFF.